Listed below are T cell receptor beta chains from one sample, sequenced in a study of shared clonotypes between healthy human individuals. Generated by immunoSEQ multiplex PCR, the TCRdb table keeps only in-frame clones and is missing some. The sample lists 300,000 to 400,000 clones; around 87% were seen once. The material sequenced was memory CD8+ T cells sorted from blood. These receptors were taken from a man aged 18 to 35 in good health. Each CDR3 is given with its conserved first and last residue. D genes are given only for firm matches. Clone size is stated in some rows and not others, as once, few, many or a class when expanded.

clone_size	v_call	j_call	d_call	cdr3_aa	cdr3_nt
.	TRBV11-2	TRBJ2-7	.	CASSRSGGYEQYF	TGTGCCAGCAGCCGGAGTGGAGGCTACGAGCAGTACTTC
.	TRBV4-3	TRBJ1-5	TRBD1	CASSQDPRDRAQPQHF	TGCGCCAGCAGCCAAGATCCCCGGGACAGGGCTCAGCCCCAGCATTTT
.	TRBV13	TRBJ2-7	TRBD2	CASSSSSGRAVEQYF	TGTGCCAGCAGCTCCTCTAGCGGGAGGGCTGTCGAGCAGTACTTC
.	TRBV4-1	TRBJ2-7	TRBD2	CASSQAGTSGDLYF	TGCGCCAGCAGCCAAGCCGGGACTAGCGGGGATCTGTACTTC
.	TRBV30	TRBJ2-5	TRBD2	CAWTYSGSGRWETQYF	TGTGCCTGGACATACTCCGGGAGCGGGAGGTGGGAGACCCAGTACTTC
.	TRBV5-6	TRBJ2-7	.	CASSPPQRAYEQYF	TGTGCCAGCAGCCCCCCGCAGAGGGCTTACGAGCAGTACTTC
.	TRBV2	TRBJ2-5	TRBD1	CASSEVTGGQETQYF	TGTGCCAGCAGTGAAGTGACAGGGGGCCAGGAGACCCAGTACTTC
.	TRBV11-2	TRBJ2-7	.	CASSLYPYYEQYF	TGTGCCAGCAGCTTATATCCCTACTACGAGCAGTACTTC
once	TRBV30	TRBJ1-1	.	CAWWGGYEAFF	TGTGCCTGGTGGGGGGGGTACGAAGCTTTCTTT
few	TRBV4-1	TRBJ1-1	.	CASSYSPGTEAFF	TGCGCCAGCAGCTACTCACCCGGCACTGAAGCTTTCTTT
.	TRBV19	TRBJ2-7	.	CASSPGLSSYEQYF	TGTGCCAGTAGTCCAGGCCTGAGCTCCTACGAGCAGTACTTC
.	TRBV5-6	TRBJ2-7	.	CASSLGTATYEQYF	TGTGCCAGCAGCCTCGGGACGGCTACCTACGAGCAGTACTTC
.	TRBV4-3	TRBJ2-1	.	CASSPSDGPAHEQFF	TGCGCCAGCAGCCCCTCGGACGGCCCGGCACATGAGCAGTTCTTC
.	TRBV15	TRBJ1-4	.	CATSGPRRVAATNEKLFF	TGTGCCACCAGCGGCCCCCGCAGGGTCGCTGCAACTAATGAAAAACTGTTTTTT
.	TRBV11-2	TRBJ2-7	.	CASSLYEYEQYF	TGTGCCAGCAGCTTATACGAGTACGAGCAGTACTTC
.	TRBV4-3	TRBJ2-7	.	CASSPGQGSYEQYF	TGCGCCAGCAGCCCCGGCCAGGGGAGTTACGAGCAGTACTTC
once	TRBV2	TRBJ2-1	.	CASSDEGYNEQFF	TGTGCCAGCAGTGATGAGGGATACAATGAGCAGTTCTTC
.	TRBV7-3	TRBJ1-2	.	CASSPGPPDYGYTF	TGTGCCAGCAGCCCCGGACCGCCTGACTATGGCTACACCTTC
.	TRBV29-1	TRBJ2-7	.	CSCCEVGSYEQYF	TGCAGTTGTTGTGAGGTGGGGTCCTACGAGCAGTACTTC
.	TRBV7-2	TRBJ1-4	.	CASSLEPFWGPPGKLFF	TGTGCCAGCAGCTTAGAGCCGTTTTGGGGGCCTCCAGGGAAACTGTTTTTT
once	TRBV29-1	TRBJ2-7	TRBD1	CSVEGRGWTGGYEQYF	TGCAGCGTTGAAGGAAGGGGCTGGACAGGGGGTTATGAGCAGTACTTC
.	TRBV6-1	TRBJ1-4	TRBD1	CASSGQGAREKLFF	TGTGCCAGCAGTGGACAGGGGGCGCGGGAAAAACTGTTTTTT
.	TRBV27	TRBJ2-5	TRBD2	CASSPSAGGPGETQYF	TGTGCCAGCAGTCCGTCAGCGGGAGGGCCGGGAGAGACCCAGTACTTC
.	TRBV29-1	TRBJ2-1	TRBD2	CSVEGSAGGPVDEQFF	TGCAGCGTTGAAGGATCAGCGGGAGGGCCAGTAGATGAGCAGTTCTTC
.	TRBV2	TRBJ2-3	.	CASTGSLSNTQYF	TGTGCCAGCACGGGGTCACTCTCGAATACGCAGTATTTT
.	TRBV19	TRBJ2-7	TRBD1	CASSPGTGSYEQYF	TGTGCCAGTAGTCCGGGGACAGGCTCCTACGAGCAGTACTTC
.	TRBV28	TRBJ2-7	TRBD1	CASSFSQGKYF	TGTGCCAGCAGTTTCTCACAGGGGAAGTACTTC
.	TRBV6-1	TRBJ1-5	TRBD1	CASSEDSGGGQPQHF	TGTGCCAGCAGTGAAGATTCAGGGGGCGGTCAGCCCCAGCATTTT
few	TRBV19	TRBJ2-7	TRBD2	CASSTGLAGAYEQYF	TGTGCCAGTAGTACAGGACTAGCGGGAGCCTACGAGCAGTACTTC